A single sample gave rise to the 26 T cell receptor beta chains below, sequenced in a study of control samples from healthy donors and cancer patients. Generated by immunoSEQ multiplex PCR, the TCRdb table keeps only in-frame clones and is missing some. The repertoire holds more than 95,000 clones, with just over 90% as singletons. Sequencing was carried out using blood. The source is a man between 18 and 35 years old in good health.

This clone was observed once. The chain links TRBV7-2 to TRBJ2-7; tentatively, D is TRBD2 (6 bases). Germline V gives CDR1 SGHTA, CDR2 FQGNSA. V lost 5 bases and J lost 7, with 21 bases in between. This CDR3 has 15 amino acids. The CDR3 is CASSLVGGMAGEQYF. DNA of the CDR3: TGTGCCAGCAGCCTCGTTGGCGGGATGGCGGGGGAGCAGTACTTC. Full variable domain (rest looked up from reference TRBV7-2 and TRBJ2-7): GAGVSQSPSNKVTEKGKDVELRCDPISGHTALYWYRQSLGQGLEFLIYFQGNSAPDKSGLPSDRFSAERTGGSVSTLTIQRTQQEDSAVYLCASSLVGGMAGEQYFGPGTRLTVT.

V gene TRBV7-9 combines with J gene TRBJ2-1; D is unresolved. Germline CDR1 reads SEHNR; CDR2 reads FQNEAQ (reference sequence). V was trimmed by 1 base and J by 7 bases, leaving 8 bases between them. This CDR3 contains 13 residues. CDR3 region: CASSLVEENEQFF. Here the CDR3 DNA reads TGTGCCAGCAGCTTAGTAGAGGAGAATGAGCAGTTCTTC.

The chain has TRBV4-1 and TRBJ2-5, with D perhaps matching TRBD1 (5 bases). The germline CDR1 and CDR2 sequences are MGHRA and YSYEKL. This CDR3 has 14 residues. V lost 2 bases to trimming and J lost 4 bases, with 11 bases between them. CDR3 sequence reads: CASSQLGLGETQYF. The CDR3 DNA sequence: TGCGCCAGCAGCCAACTGGGGCTAGGAGAGACCCAGTACTTC.

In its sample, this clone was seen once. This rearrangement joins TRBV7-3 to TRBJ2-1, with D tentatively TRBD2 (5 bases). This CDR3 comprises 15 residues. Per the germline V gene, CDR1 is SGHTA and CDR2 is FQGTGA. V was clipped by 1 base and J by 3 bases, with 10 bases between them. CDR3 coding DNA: TGTGCCAGCAGCTTAAGACTAACGGACTACAATGAGCAGTTCTTC. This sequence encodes CASSLRLTDYNEQFF.

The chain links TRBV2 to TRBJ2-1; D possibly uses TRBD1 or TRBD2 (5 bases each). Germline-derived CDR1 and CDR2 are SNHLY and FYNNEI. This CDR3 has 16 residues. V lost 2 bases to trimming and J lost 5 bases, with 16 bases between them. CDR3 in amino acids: CASSEMGVSMDNEQFF. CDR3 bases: TGTGCCAGCAGTGAAATGGGGGTCTCCATGGACAATGAGCAGTTCTTC.

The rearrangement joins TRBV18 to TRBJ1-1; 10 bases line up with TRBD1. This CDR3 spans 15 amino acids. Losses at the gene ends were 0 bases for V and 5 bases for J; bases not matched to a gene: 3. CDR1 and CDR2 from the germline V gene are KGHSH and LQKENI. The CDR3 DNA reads TGTGCCAGCTCACCACCCGGACAGGGGGGGACTGAAGCTTTCTTT. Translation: CASSPPGQGGTEAFF.

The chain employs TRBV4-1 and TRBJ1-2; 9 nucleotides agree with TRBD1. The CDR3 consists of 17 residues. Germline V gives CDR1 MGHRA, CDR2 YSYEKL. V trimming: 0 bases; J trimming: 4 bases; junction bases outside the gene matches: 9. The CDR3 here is CASSQDRATGGIYGYTF. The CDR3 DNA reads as TGCGCCAGCAGCCAAGATCGGGCGACAGGGGGTATCTATGGCTACACCTTC.

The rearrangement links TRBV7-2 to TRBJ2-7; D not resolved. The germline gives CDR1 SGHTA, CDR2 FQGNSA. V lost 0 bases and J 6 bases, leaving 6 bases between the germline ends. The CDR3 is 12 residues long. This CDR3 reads CASSLAFLEQYF. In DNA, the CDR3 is TGTGCCAGCAGCTTAGCCTTCCTCGAGCAGTACTTC. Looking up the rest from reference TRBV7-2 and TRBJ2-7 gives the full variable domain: GAGVSQSPSNKVTEKGKDVELRCDPISGHTALYWYRQSLGQGLEFLIYFQGNSAPDKSGLPSDRFSAERTGGSVSTLTIQRTQQEDSAVYLCASSLAFLEQYFGPGTRLTVT.

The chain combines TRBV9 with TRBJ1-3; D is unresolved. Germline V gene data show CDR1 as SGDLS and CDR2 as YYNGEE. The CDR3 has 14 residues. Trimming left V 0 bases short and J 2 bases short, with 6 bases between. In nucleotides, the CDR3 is TGTGCCAGCAGCGTAGATCAGACTGGAAACACCATATATTTT. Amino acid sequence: CASSVDQTGNTIYF.

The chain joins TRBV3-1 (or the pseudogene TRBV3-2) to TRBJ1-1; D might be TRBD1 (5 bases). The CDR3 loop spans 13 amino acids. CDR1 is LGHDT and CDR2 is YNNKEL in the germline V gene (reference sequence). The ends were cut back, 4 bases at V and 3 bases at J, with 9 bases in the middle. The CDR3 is CASSLRGDTEAFF. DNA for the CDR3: TGTGCCAGCAGCCTACGGGGGGACACTGAAGCTTTCTTT.

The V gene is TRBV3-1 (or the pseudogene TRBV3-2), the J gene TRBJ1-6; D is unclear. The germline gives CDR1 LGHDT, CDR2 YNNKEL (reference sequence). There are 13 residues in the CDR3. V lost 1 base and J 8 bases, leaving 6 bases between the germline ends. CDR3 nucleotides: TGTGCCAGCAGCCAAGGGGCCCATTCACCCCTCCACTTT. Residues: CASSQGAHSPLHF.

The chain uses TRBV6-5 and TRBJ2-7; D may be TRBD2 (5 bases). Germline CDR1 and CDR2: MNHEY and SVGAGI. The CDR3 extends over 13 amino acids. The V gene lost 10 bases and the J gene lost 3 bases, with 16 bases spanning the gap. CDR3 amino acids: CATRRGWLYEQYF. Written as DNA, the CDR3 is TGTGCCACCCGCCGGGGTTGGCTCTACGAGCAGTACTTC.

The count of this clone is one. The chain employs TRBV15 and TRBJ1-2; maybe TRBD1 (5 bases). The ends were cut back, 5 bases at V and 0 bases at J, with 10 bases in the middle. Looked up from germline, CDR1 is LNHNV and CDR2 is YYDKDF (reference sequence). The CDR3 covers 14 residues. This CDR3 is CATSAMTANYGYTF. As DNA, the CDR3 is TGTGCCACCAGCGCAATGACAGCTAACTATGGCTACACCTTC.

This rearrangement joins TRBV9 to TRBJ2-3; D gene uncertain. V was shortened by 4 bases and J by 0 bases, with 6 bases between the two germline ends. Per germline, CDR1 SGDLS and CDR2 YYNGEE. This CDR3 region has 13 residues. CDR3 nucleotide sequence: TGTGCCAGCAGCCCACATAGCACAGATACGCAGTATTTT. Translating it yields CASSPHSTDTQYF.

The CDR3 here is CASSYSRAPNEKLFF. Written as DNA, the CDR3 is TGTGCCAGCAGTTACTCGAGGGCGCCTAATGAAAAACTGTTTTTT. The chain has TRBV6-5 and TRBJ1-4; D gene uncertain. The V end lost 0 bases, the J end lost 3 bases, and 8 bases lay between the germline ends. The CDR3 contains 15 residues. Germline V gives CDR1 MNHEY, CDR2 SVGAGI.

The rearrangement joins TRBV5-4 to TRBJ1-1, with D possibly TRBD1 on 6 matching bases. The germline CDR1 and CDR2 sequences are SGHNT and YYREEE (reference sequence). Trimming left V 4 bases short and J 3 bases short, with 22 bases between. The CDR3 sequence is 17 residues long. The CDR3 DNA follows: TGTGCCAGCAGCCCTCCGGGACAATATCTTGCGGACACTGAAGCTTTCTTT. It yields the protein CASSPPGQYLADTEAFF.

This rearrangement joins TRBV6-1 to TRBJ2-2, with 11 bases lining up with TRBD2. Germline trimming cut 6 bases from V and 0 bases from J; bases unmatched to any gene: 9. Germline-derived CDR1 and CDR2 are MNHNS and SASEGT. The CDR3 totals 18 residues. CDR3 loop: CASRETSGLAANTGELFF. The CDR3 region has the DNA TGTGCCAGCAGGGAAACCTCGGGACTAGCGGCGAACACCGGGGAGCTGTTTTTT.

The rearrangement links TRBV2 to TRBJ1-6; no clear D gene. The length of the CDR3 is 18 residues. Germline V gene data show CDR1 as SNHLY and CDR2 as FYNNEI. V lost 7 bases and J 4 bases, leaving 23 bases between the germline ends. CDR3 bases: TGTGCCAGCACCGAGCGTATCGTGCAGGCGGATTATAATTCACCCCTCCACTTT. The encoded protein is CASTERIVQADYNSPLHF.

The CDR3 region is CASSLGQGLYGYTF. For the CDR3, the DNA is TGTGCCAGTAGTCTTGGACAGGGGCTATATGGCTACACCTTC. The V and J genes are TRBV19 and TRBJ1-2; 9 bases are shared with TRBD1. V trimming: 5 bases; J trimming: 5 bases; junction bases outside the gene matches: 6. The CDR3 has 14 amino acids. Per germline, CDR1 LNHDA and CDR2 SQIVND (reference sequence).

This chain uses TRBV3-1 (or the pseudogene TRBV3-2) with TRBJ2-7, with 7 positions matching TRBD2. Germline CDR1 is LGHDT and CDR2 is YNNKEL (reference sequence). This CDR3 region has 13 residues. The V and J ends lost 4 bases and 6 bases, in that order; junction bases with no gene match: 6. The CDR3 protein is CASSLGTTGEQYF. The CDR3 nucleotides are TGTGCCAGCAGCCTTGGGACTACTGGCGAGCAGTACTTC.

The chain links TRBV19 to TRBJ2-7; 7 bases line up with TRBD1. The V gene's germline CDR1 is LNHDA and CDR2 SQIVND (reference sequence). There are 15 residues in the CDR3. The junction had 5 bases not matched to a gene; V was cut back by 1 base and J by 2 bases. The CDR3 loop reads CASSIGTGAPYEQYF. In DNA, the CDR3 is TGTGCCAGTAGTATAGGTACAGGGGCACCCTACGAGCAGTACTTC.

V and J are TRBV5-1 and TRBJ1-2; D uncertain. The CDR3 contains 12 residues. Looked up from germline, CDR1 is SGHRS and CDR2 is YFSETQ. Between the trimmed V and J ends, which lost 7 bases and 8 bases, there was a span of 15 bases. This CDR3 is CASAEEVPGYTF. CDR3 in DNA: TGCGCCAGCGCCGAGGAGGTTCCGGGCTACACCTTC.

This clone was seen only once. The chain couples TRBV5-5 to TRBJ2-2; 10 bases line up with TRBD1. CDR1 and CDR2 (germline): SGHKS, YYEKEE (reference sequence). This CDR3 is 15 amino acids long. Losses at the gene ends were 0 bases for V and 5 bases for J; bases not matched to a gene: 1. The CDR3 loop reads CASSLGQGATGELFF. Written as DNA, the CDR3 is TGTGCCAGCAGCTTGGGACAGGGGGCTACCGGGGAGCTGTTTTTT.

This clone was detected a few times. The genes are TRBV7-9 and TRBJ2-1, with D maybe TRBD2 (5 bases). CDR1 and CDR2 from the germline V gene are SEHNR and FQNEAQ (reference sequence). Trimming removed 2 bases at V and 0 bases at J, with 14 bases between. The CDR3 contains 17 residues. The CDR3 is CASSLKEETRSYNEQFF. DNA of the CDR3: TGTGCCAGCAGCTTAAAGGAGGAGACCCGCTCCTACAATGAGCAGTTCTTC.

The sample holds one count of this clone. The DNA of the CDR3 is TGTGCCAGCAGCTGGGGAAACACCGGGGAGCTGTTTTTT. Translating gives CASSWGNTGELFF. The chain couples TRBV5-4 to TRBJ2-2; the D is unclear. Germline lookup yields CDR1 SGHNT and CDR2 YYREEE (reference sequence). The CDR3 loop spans 13 amino acids. V lost 3 bases and J 2 bases, leaving 5 bases between the germline ends.

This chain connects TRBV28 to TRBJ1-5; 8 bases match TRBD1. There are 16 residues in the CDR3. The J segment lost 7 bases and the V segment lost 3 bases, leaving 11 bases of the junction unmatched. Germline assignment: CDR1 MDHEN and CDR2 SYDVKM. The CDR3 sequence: CASSFPGRGQGQPQHF. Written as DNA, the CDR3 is TGTGCCAGCAGTTTCCCCGGCAGGGGGCAGGGCCAGCCCCAGCATTTT.